The rows below give T cell receptor beta chains drawn from one sample of a study of CD8 T cells in Susac syndrome. MiXCR was run by TCRdb on the immunoSEQ multiplex PCR reads, yielding one entry per CDR3 protein. This sample carries around 110,000 distinct CDR3 sequences, nearly 96% of them seen once, and the ten largest clones take less than 0.15%. The specimen was CD4+ T cells from PBMCs. These receptors were collected from a human donor with Susac syndrome. The conserved cysteine and the conserved F or W are not part of the CDR3 here. The order of the fields is V gene, clone size, CDR3 protein. Size is omitted from some rows. Given values are once, few, many or a class for expanded clones.

v_call: TRBV6-6; clone_size: few; cdr3_aa: ASSQRTATDTQY
v_call: TRBV5-1; clone_size: .; cdr3_aa: ASSLELAGAAEQF
v_call: TRBV5-1; clone_size: .; cdr3_aa: ASSLEPGTAHGYT
v_call: TRBV29-1; clone_size: .; cdr3_aa: SVLEGTDTQY
v_call: TRBV18; clone_size: .; cdr3_aa: ASSPRRGDGTEAF
v_call: TRBV6-2/TRBV6-3; clone_size: once; cdr3_aa: ASSYGGLARGYNEQF
v_call: TRBV20-1; clone_size: .; cdr3_aa: SGTSGGGVPYEQY
v_call: TRBV29-1; clone_size: .; cdr3_aa: SVEGQGFYEQY
v_call: TRBV7-2; clone_size: few; cdr3_aa: ASSPGRIQY
v_call: TRBV19; clone_size: .; cdr3_aa: ASSIGGGSYEQY
v_call: TRBV6-6; clone_size: .; cdr3_aa: ARSGAEETQY
v_call: TRBV7-2; clone_size: .; cdr3_aa: ASSPRTGSNQPQH
v_call: TRBV25-1; clone_size: .; cdr3_aa: ASRPSLGTTNTGELF
v_call: TRBV30; clone_size: .; cdr3_aa: AWSRGGYNEQF
v_call: TRBV5-1; clone_size: once; cdr3_aa: ASSNPRGPTGELF
v_call: TRBV6-5; clone_size: .; cdr3_aa: ASSYSGQGEY
v_call: TRBV4-2; clone_size: once; cdr3_aa: ASSQDNAQGRTEAF
v_call: TRBV15; clone_size: .; cdr3_aa: ATSTQGARETQY
v_call: TRBV2; clone_size: .; cdr3_aa: ASSQTDSNQPQH
v_call: TRBV29-1; clone_size: .; cdr3_aa: SVQGADQPQH
v_call: TRBV19; clone_size: .; cdr3_aa: ATQDRGREPQH
v_call: TRBV12-3/TRBV12-4; clone_size: .; cdr3_aa: ASTGGTSYSTDTQY
v_call: TRBV6-2/TRBV6-3; clone_size: .; cdr3_aa: ASRAGGLSGELF
v_call: TRBV29-1; clone_size: .; cdr3_aa: SVEKETQY
v_call: TRBV20-1; clone_size: .; cdr3_aa: SAKITSGPYNEQF
v_call: TRBV20-1; clone_size: .; cdr3_aa: SARAPPQVDGYT
v_call: TRBV19; clone_size: .; cdr3_aa: ASSPSAPGHYNEQF
v_call: TRBV11-2; clone_size: few; cdr3_aa: ASSPHPDTEAF
v_call: TRBV29-1; clone_size: once; cdr3_aa: SVVRGANTGELF
v_call: TRBV29-1; clone_size: .; cdr3_aa: SVQGGRPHEQY